This T cell receptor (beta chain) comes out of a study of blood T cell repertoires in COVID-19. About the study: Sites across the United States, Italy and Spain contributed samples from acute and convalescent COVID-19.

The data were produced by immunoSEQ multiplex PCR, yet TCRdb's version contains in-frame clones alone and is incomplete. The table shows almost 350,000 clones, with almost 90% occurring only once. This clone was seen a few times. The CDR3 covers 14 residues. With 6 bases clipped from V and 2 bases from J, the junction kept 5 bases outside the gene matches. Germline V lookup: CDR1 LNHDA, CDR2 SQIVND (reference sequence). Adults between roughly 18 and 89 years of age took part from some 25 US areas. Categorization into cohorts depended on clinical history that participants reported. All exposed participants met a person with COVID-19 within 2 weeks before entering the study.

The source material was PBMCs or T cells enriched from blood (not recorded which). The source of this sequence is a woman under 40 who had been exposed to COVID-19. This chain uses TRBV19 with TRBJ2-7; TRBD2 aligns across 9 bases. In nucleotides, the CDR3 is TGTGCCAGTAGCAAGCGGGAGGTCCCCTACGAGCAGTACTTC. Residues: CASSKREVPYEQYF. Supplemented by reference TRBV19 and TRBJ2-7, the full variable domain reads DGGITQSPKYLFRKEGQNVTLSCEQNLNHDAMYWYRQDPGQGLRLIYYSQIVNDFQKGDIAEGYSVSREKKESFPLTVTSAQKNPTAFYLCASSKREVPYEQYFGPGTRLTVT.